These T cell receptor beta chains were read from a single sample in a study of post-analysis software for immune sequencing data. TCRdb processed the PCR reads anew with MiXCR; each CDR3 protein has one entry. The sample has about 820,000 distinct CDR3 sequences, approximately 57% seen once. Sequences were obtained from blood. The receptors come from a girl aged 5-17 years with multiple sclerosis. CDR3s include the opening cysteine and the closing phenylalanine or tryptophan. D genes are given only for firm matches. Not every row has a clone size; where given, it reads once, few, many or a size class.

J: TRBJ2-4
V: TRBV28
size: few
D: .
DNA: TGTGCCAGCAGGACAGGGACTAAAAACATTCAGTACTTC
CDR3: CASRTGTKNIQYF

J: TRBJ2-1
V: TRBV5-1
size: few
D: TRBD2
DNA: TGCGCCAGCAGCTCACAACTAGCGGGGTCTTACAATGAGCAGTTCTTC
CDR3: CASSSQLAGSYNEQFF

J: TRBJ2-7
V: TRBV9
size: .
D: TRBD1
DNA: TGTGCCAGCAGCGTCGGACAGGGGGACTTCTACGAGCAGTACTTC
CDR3: CASSVGQGDFYEQYF

J: TRBJ2-1
V: TRBV5-1
size: few
D: TRBD2
DNA: TGCGCCAGCAGCTTGGTGGGCGGGAGTCCCTACAATGAGCAGTTCTTC
CDR3: CASSLVGGSPYNEQFF

J: TRBJ1-6
V: TRBV6-1
size: .
D: .
DNA: TGTGCCACTAAAGGACAGCATAGCAATCAGCCCCTCCACTTT
CDR3: CATKGQHSNQPLHF

J: TRBJ1-2
V: TRBV29-1
size: few
D: .
DNA: TGCAGCGTTGGGGGTTCGGGATCCTATGGCTACACCTTC
CDR3: CSVGGSGSYGYTF

J: TRBJ2-1
V: TRBV7-9
size: .
D: .
DNA: TGTGCCAGCAGTTCTGGTAAGGTGTACAATGAGCAGTTCTTC
CDR3: CASSSGKVYNEQFF

J: TRBJ1-2
V: TRBV30
size: few
D: .
DNA: TGTGCCTGGAGTGTAAACCCACCAGGGGTCTTTAACTATGGCTACACCTTC
CDR3: CAWSVNPPGVFNYGYTF

J: TRBJ1-4
V: TRBV29-1
size: .
D: .
DNA: TGCAGCGTTGAGGGCAGGGGTGATGAAAAACTGTTTTTT
CDR3: CSVEGRGDEKLFF

J: TRBJ1-2
V: TRBV6-5
size: few
D: .
DNA: TGTGCCAGCAGTTACTCACCGTCCAGGTCCCCGACAGCCAATGGCTACACCTTC
CDR3: CASSYSPSRSPTANGYTF

J: TRBJ1-1
V: TRBV2
size: few
D: .
DNA: TGTGCCAGCAGTGAGAGAGGTATTACTGAAGCTTTCTTT
CDR3: CASSERGITEAFF

J: TRBJ2-7
V: TRBV27
size: few
D: TRBD1
DNA: TGTGCCAGCAGTTCCCCCTACCCGTGGCAGGGGGTGAACGAGCAGTACTTC
CDR3: CASSSPYPWQGVNEQYF

J: TRBJ2-1
V: TRBV30
size: .
D: TRBD1
DNA: TGTGCCTGGAGTTCACCGGGACAGGGATGGGAGCAGTTCTTC
CDR3: CAWSSPGQGWEQFF

J: TRBJ1-2
V: TRBV6-5
size: few
D: .
DNA: TGTGCCAGCAGCCCCCCGGGATGGTCCGGCTACACCTTC
CDR3: CASSPPGWSGYTF

J: TRBJ1-2
V: TRBV6-5
size: .
D: .
DNA: TGTGCCAGCACCGACCCCGGCAGAGACTATGGCTACACCTTC
CDR3: CASTDPGRDYGYTF

J: TRBJ2-7
V: TRBV15
size: .
D: TRBD1
DNA: TGTGCCACCAGCGGGTACAGGGGGCATAGGTCCTACGAGCAGTACTTC
CDR3: CATSGYRGHRSYEQYF

J: TRBJ2-7
V: TRBV29-1
size: .
D: .
DNA: TGCAGCGTTGGGCGGGTCGCCAGAACCAACGAGCAGTACTTC
CDR3: CSVGRVARTNEQYF

J: TRBJ2-3
V: TRBV5-5
size: .
D: .
DNA: TGTGCCAGCAGCTTGGAGCCGAACACAGATACGCAGTATTTT
CDR3: CASSLEPNTDTQYF

J: TRBJ2-7
V: TRBV5-1
size: .
D: .
DNA: TGCGCCAGCAGGACCGGGACACCGGAATACGAGCAGTACTTC
CDR3: CASRTGTPEYEQYF

J: TRBJ1-2
V: TRBV20-1
size: .
D: .
DNA: TGCAGTGCTAGAGTAGGAGGGGACTATGGCTACACCTTC
CDR3: CSARVGGDYGYTF

J: TRBJ2-3
V: TRBV4-2
size: .
D: .
DNA: TGTGCCAGCAGCCAAGCAAGGGAAAATACGCAGTATTTT
CDR3: CASSQARENTQYF

J: TRBJ2-7
V: TRBV29-1
size: few
D: TRBD1
DNA: TGCAGCGTCCCGGGACAGGGGTACGAGCAGTACTTC
CDR3: CSVPGQGYEQYF

J: TRBJ1-1
V: TRBV29-1
size: .
D: .
DNA: TGCAGCGTTGATCAGTGGAACACTGAAGCTTTCTTT
CDR3: CSVDQWNTEAFF

J: TRBJ1-2
V: TRBV4-1
size: .
D: TRBD1
DNA: TGCGCCAGCAGCGCGCCCGCGACAGGGAGGAACTATGGCTACACCTTC
CDR3: CASSAPATGRNYGYTF

J: TRBJ2-1
V: TRBV20-1
size: .
D: TRBD2
DNA: TGCAGTGCTAGGACAACTAGCGGGAGATACAATGAGCAGTTCTTC
CDR3: CSARTTSGRYNEQFF

J: TRBJ2-6
V: TRBV12-3/TRBV12-4
size: .
D: .
DNA: TGTGCCAGCATACAATTCTCTGGGGCCAACGTCCTGACTTTC
CDR3: CASIQFSGANVLTF

J: TRBJ2-1
V: TRBV30
size: once
D: .
DNA: TGTGCCTGGAGCCTTTCCCACAGGGAAGAGCAGTTCTTC
CDR3: CAWSLSHREEQFF

J: TRBJ2-6
V: TRBV29-1
size: .
D: TRBD1
DNA: TGCAGCGTTGAAGATGGGGGTGGGACAGGACCCTCTGGGGCCAACGTCCTGACTTTC
CDR3: CSVEDGGGTGPSGANVLTF

J: TRBJ2-1
V: TRBV6-1
size: .
D: .
DNA: TGTGCCAGCAGGAAGAGGAATGAGCAGTTCTTC
CDR3: CASRKRNEQFF

J: TRBJ1-2
V: TRBV9
size: once
D: TRBD1
DNA: TGTGCCAGCAGCCCCGACAGGGATCTCGGCTACACCTTC
CDR3: CASSPDRDLGYTF

J: TRBJ2-1
V: TRBV20-1
size: few
D: TRBD2
DNA: TGCAGTGCTCCGACTAGCGGCTTGGACAATGAGCAGTTCTTC
CDR3: CSAPTSGLDNEQFF

J: TRBJ1-2
V: TRBV7-3
size: .
D: .
DNA: TGTGCCAGCAGCTTAACGCACAGGGAGGGCGGCTACACCTTC
CDR3: CASSLTHREGGYTF

J: TRBJ1-2
V: TRBV14
size: .
D: TRBD1
DNA: TGTGCCAGCAGCCAACTCGGGACAGGAGGATATGGCTACACCTTC
CDR3: CASSQLGTGGYGYTF